This TCR beta chain was captured by sequencing in a study of T cells after posttransplantation cyclophosphamide. Method: immunoSEQ multiplex PCR; TCRdb's copy keeps in-frame clones and lacks some. This sample has 40,000 or so clones, each found more than once. Notes on the study in general: Skin or GI-infiltrating T cells shared few TRB sequences with blood.

The length of the CDR3 is 15 residues. The V end was cut by 2 bases, the J end by 0 bases, with 11 bases between. Germline lookup yields CDR1 SGHRS and CDR2 YFSETQ. In this sample, this clone turned up many times. Its antigen is unknown. Source material: PBMCs. This chain joins TRBV5-1 and TRBJ1-1; D possibly corresponds to TRBD1 (5 bases). This clonotype was sampled from a man aged 30-40 years in good health and a related stem cell transplant donor. CDR3 residues: CASSLMGGLNTEAFF. CDR3 in DNA: TGCGCCAGCAGCTTAATGGGGGGGTTGAACACTGAAGCTTTCTTT.